The entry below gives a single TCR beta chain sequence along with its context. No antigen is known for it. No much larger clonotype is one base removed from it; base qualities were not supplied. Sequences MNHNY (CDR1) and SVGAGI (CDR2) are obtained from the germline V gene (reference sequence). Including the terminal cysteine and phenylalanine, the CDR3 comprises 16 residues. The DNA shown is the 48-base CDR3, in frame from base 1. For this chain, trimming is 5 bases at the V end and 4 bases at the J end, and the number of junction bases without a gene match is 8. Patients with autoimmune disease history or receiving systemic immunosuppression were excluded from the trial. In every dose cohort, peripheral blood was drawn for TCR sequencing at baseline, cycle 4 day 1, and cycle 7 day 1. Samples came from an open-label, multicenter, first-in-human phase I dose-escalation trial of ivuxolimab. Adults with locally advanced or metastatic melanoma, renal cell, hepatocellular, or head and neck squamous cell carcinoma were enrolled in the trial. Before TCR sequencing, CD4+ T cells and CD8+ T cells from peripheral blood were sorted into separate populations.

To sequence the TCRbeta CDR3 region, genomic DNA was isolated from the sorted cells. The immunoSEQ Assay was used for sequencing of TCRbeta CDR3 regions. The immuneACCESS repertoire file appears here via TCRdb, limited to in-frame rearrangements. These files lack a portion of the clones; in checked studies, under half of the deficit traces to unresolved V genes, and the cause of the others is not known. The sample includes approximately 98,000 clones, with roughly 90% observed a single time. The ten top clones hold around 0.64% of the sample. The data originate from a study of OX40 agonist ivuxolimab in advanced cancers. Broadly, across the study: The costimulatory receptor OX40 (CD134) was targeted by ivuxolimab, a fully human IgG2 agonistic monoclonal antibody. Intravenous ivuxolimab was administered to patients every 2 weeks at six dose levels: 0.01, 0.1, 0.3, 1.5, 3 and 10 mg/kg. Of the approximately 50 patients in dose escalation, about 20 had hepatocellular carcinoma, around 15 had melanoma, 9 had renal cell carcinoma and 9 had head and neck cancer. In the dose-escalation cohort, 82.7% of patients were male, and the mean age was approximately 55 years, with a range of 23 to 79. Patients were allowed to have had prior anti-PD-1, anti-PD-L1 or anti-CTLA-4 therapy, and 40% of the dose-escalation patients had previously received checkpoint inhibitors. Partial responses were achieved by three dose-escalation patients, of whom one had hepatocellular carcinoma and two had cutaneous melanoma. Peripheral TCRbeta sequencing aimed to test whether ivuxolimab altered TCR sequence diversity and caused clonal T-cell expansion. The paper describes the monotherapy dose-escalation part (N = 52 patients) of the phase I trial of ivuxolimab.

Beyond this particular receptor, the publication reports: After ivuxolimab, CD8+ T cells had more expanded clones than CD4+ T cells on average. Partial responders in the 0.1-3.0 mg/kg groups had among the lowest normalized peripheral clonal expansion, especially among CD8+ T cells. The antigen specificity of the peripheral T cells that underwent clonal expansion was not determined. Low levels of normalized T-cell clonal expansion were also seen in some patients who did not respond. At doses of 0.1 to 3.0 mg/kg, clonal expansion of both CD4+ and CD8+ T cells in blood was seen between baseline and week 6.

This clonotype was sampled from an adult with an advanced solid tumor such as melanoma, head and neck, liver or kidney cancer. The sequencing here drew on CD4+ or CD8+ T cells sorted from blood, taken in a trial of the OX40 agonist ivuxolimab. Recombination joined TRBV6-6 with TRBJ2-3, with 11 junctional bases fitting TRBD2. The CDR3 protein is CASSTASGGPADTQYF. The DNA is as follows: TGTGCCAGCAGTACAGCTAGCGGGGGGCCCGCAGATACGCAGTATTTT.